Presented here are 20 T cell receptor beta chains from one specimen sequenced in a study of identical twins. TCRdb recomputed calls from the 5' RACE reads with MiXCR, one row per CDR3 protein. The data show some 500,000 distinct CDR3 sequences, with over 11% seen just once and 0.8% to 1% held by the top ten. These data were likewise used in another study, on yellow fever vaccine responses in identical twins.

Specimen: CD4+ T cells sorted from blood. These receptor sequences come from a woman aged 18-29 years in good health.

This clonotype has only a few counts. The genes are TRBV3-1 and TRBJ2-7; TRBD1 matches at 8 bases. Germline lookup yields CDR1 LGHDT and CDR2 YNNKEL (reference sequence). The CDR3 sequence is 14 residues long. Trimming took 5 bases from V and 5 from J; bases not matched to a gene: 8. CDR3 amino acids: CASSSMGQAHEQYF. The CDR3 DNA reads TGTGCCAGCAGCTCTATGGGACAGGCCCACGAGCAGTACTTC.

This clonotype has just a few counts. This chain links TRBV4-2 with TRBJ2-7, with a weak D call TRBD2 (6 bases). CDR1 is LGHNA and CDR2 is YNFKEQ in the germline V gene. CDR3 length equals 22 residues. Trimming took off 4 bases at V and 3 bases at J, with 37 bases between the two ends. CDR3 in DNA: TGTGCCAGCAGCCTTGAGCTATACAGTCTAGGGCGGGGATCCGGGATTCTCTACGAGCAGTACTTC. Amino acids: CASSLELYSLGRGSGILYEQYF.

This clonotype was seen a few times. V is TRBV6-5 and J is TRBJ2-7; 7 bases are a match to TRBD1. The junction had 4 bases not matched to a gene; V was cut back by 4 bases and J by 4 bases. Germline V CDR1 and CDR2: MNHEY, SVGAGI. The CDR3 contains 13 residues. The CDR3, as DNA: TGTGCCAGCAGTTGGCAGGGGGAGTACGAGCAGTACTTC. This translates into CASSWQGEYEQYF.

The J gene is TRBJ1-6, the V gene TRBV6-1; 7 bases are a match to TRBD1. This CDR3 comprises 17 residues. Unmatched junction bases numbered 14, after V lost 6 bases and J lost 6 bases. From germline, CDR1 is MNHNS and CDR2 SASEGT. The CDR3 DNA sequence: TGTGCCAGCAGAGACAGGGCCCTCGAGGCCAGTAATTCACCCCTCCACTTT. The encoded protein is CASRDRALEASNSPLHF.

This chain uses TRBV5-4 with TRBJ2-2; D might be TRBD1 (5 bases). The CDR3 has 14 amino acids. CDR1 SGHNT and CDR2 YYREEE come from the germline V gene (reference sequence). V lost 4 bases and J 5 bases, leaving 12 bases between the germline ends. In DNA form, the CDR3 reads TGTGCCAGCAGCGAGGACATACAGACCGGGGAGCTGTTTTTT. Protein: CASSEDIQTGELFF. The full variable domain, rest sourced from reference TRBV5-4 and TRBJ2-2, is ETGVTQSPTHLIKTRGQQVTLRCSSQSGHNTVSWYQQALGQGPQFIFQYYREEENGRGNFPPRFSGLQFPNYSSELNVNALELDDSALYLCASSEDIQTGELFFGEGSRLTVL.

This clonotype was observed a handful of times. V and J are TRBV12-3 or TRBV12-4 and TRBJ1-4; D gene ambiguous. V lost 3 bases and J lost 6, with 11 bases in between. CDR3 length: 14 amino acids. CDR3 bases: TGTGCCAGCAGTTTTGGGGTTAGGGATGAAAAACTGTTTTTT. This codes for CASSFGVRDEKLFF.

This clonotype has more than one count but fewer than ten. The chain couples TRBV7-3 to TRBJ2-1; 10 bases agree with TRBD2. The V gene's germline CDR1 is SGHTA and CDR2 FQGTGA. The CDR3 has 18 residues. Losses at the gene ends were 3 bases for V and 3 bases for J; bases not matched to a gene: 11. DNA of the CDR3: TGTGCCAGCAGCTTCCAGGCCCCAACTAGCGGGGTCTACAATGAGCAGTTCTTC. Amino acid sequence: CASSFQAPTSGVYNEQFF.

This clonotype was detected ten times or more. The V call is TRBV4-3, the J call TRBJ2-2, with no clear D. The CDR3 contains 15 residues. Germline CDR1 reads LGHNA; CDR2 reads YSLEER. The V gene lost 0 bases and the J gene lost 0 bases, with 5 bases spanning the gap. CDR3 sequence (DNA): TGCGCCAGCAGCCAAGAGCTAGCGAACACCGGGGAGCTGTTTTTT. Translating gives CASSQELANTGELFF.

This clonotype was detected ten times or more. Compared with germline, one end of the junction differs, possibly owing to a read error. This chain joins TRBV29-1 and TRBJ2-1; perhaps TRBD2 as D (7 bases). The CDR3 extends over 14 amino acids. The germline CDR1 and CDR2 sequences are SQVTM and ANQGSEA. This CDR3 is CSVQEGGGVNEQFF. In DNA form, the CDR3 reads TGCAGCGTTCAAGAGGGGGGAGGGGTGAATGAGCAGTTCTTC.

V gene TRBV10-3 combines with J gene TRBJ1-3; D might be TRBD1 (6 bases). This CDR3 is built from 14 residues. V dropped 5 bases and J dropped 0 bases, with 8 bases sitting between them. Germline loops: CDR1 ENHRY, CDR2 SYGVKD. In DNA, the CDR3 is TGTGCCATCAGTACAGGGATCTCTGGAAACACCATATATTTT. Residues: CAISTGISGNTIYF.

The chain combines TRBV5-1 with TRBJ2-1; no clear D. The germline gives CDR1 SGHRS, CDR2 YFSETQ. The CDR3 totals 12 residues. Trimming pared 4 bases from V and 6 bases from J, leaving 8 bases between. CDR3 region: CASSVRFNEQFF. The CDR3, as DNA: TGCGCCAGCAGCGTGAGGTTCAATGAGCAGTTCTTC.

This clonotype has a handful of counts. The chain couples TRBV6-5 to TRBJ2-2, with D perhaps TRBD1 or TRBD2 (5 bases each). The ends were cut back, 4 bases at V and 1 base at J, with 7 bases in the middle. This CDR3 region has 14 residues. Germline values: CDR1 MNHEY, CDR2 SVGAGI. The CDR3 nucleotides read TGTGCCAGCAGTTGGGACGAGAACACCGGGGAGCTGTTTTTT. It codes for CASSWDENTGELFF.

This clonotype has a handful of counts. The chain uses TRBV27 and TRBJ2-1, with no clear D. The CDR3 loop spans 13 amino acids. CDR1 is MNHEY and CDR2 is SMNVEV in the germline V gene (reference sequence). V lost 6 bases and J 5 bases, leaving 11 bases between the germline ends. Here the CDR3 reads CASRDSSHNEQFF. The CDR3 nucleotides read TGTGCCAGCAGAGACTCCAGCCACAATGAGCAGTTCTTC.

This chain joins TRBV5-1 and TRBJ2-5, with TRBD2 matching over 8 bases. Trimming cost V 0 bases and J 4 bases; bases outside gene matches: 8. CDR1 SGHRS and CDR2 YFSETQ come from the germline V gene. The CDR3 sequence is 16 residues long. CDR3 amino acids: CASSLGAAGAAETQYF. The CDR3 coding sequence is TGCGCCAGCAGCTTGGGGGCAGCGGGAGCTGCAGAGACCCAGTACTTC.

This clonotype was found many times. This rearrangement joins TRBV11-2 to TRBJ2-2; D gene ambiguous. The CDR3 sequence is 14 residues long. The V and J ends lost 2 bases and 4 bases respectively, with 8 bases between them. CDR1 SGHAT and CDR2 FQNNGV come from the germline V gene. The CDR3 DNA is TGTGCCAGCAGCTTAAGGTCGTCCACCGGGGAGCTGTTTTTT. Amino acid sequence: CASSLRSSTGELFF.

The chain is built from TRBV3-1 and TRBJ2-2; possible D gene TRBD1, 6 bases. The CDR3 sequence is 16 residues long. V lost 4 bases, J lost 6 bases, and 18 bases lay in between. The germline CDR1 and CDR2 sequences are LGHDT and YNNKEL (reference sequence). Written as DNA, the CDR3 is TGTGCCAGCAGCCTGACCGGGCCAAAGGGGGCCGGGGAGCTGTTTTTT. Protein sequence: CASSLTGPKGAGELFF.

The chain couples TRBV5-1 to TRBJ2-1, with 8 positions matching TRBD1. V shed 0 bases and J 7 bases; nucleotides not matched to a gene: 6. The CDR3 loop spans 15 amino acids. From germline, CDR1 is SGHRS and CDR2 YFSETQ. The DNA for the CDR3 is TGCGCCAGCAGCTTGGTCGGACAGGGTGGGAATGAGCAGTTCTTC. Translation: CASSLVGQGGNEQFF.

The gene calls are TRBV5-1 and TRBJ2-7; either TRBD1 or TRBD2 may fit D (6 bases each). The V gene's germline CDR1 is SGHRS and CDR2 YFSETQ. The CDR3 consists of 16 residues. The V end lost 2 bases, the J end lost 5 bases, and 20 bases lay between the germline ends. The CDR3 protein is CASSFVPRGGVDEQYF. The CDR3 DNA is TGCGCCAGCAGCTTTGTTCCCAGGGGAGGAGTCGACGAGCAGTACTTC. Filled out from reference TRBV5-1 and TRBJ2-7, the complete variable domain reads KAGVTQTPRYLIKTRGQQVTLSCSPISGHRSVSWYQQTPGQGLQFLFEYFSETQRNKGNFPGRFSGRQFSNSRSEMNVSTLELGDSALYLCASSFVPRGGVDEQYFGPGTRLTVT.

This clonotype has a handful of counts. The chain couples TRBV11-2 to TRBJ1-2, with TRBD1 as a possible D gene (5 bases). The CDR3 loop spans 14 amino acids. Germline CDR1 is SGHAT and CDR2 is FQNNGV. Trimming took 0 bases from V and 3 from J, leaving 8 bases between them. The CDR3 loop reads CASSLDRGDYGYTF. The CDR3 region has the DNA TGTGCCAGCAGCTTAGATCGAGGGGACTATGGCTACACCTTC.

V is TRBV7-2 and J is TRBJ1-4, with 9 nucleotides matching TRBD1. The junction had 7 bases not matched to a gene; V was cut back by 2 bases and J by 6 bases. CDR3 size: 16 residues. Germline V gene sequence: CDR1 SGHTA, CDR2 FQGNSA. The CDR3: CASSLRRGTGYEKLFF. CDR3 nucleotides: TGTGCCAGCAGCTTACGACGCGGGACAGGGTATGAAAAACTGTTTTTT.